This T cell receptor beta chain comes out of a study of T-cell memory formation after mild COVID-19. Turning to the study itself: Among the donors, TCR clusters were largely specific to each donor.

The CDR3 consists of 16 residues. The trim removed 1 base at V and 9 bases at J, leaving 10 bases unmatched. CDR1 is DFQATT and CDR2 is SNEGSKA in the germline V gene (reference sequence). Employing constant-segment primers, 5'RACE generated TCR alpha and TCR beta cDNA libraries bearing sample barcodes and UMIs. MiXCR was run by TCRdb on the 5' RACE reads, yielding one entry per CDR3 protein. This sample yields hundreds of thousands of distinct CDR3 sequences, of which roughly 17% are seen a single time; approximately 21% belongs to the top ten. In the case of this clonotype: Its antigen remains unidentified.

Overall study findings and caveats: Contracting clones from day 15 to 85 had balanced CD4/CD8; later expanders favoured CD4+. CD4+ clones that contracted lay mainly in CM and EM; CD8+ ones lay in EMRA.

This TCR derives from a man younger than 30 who had mild COVID-19 (a few samples of this study predate the infection). Cell type and time point are not known. Input material: PBMCs or a T cell subset sorted from them (not recorded which). The V call is TRBV20-1, the J call TRBJ2-4, with 12 nucleotides matching TRBD2. The CDR3 loop is CSARGTSGKEGSIQYF. The CDR3 coding sequence is TGCAGTGCTAGAGGGACTAGCGGGAAGGAGGGAAGCATTCAGTACTTC.